This TCR beta chain was profiled in a study of blood T cell repertoires in COVID-19. Study-level background: The analysed material was cDNA or gDNA that came from T cells, B-cell-depleted T cells, or PBMCs.

How the authors handled the data: Reference gene primers were amplified, and this amplification served to estimate nucleated cell counts. The repertoire was sequenced with immunoSEQ multiplex PCR; TCRdb's copy has only in-frame clones and lacks some. V and J calls and clone size follow that table, whereas D and trimming were derived from the DNA. The sample lists hundreds of thousands of clones; around 90% were seen once. V lost 8 bases and J lost 7; bases outside the gene matches: 6. The germline gives CDR1 MNHEY, CDR2 SMNVEV (reference sequence). The CDR3 has 14 residues. The clonotype comes from a man aged 55 to 70 who had recovered from COVID-19. The chain joins TRBV27 to TRBJ2-1, with 12 bases matching TRBD2. What was sequenced was PBMCs or T cells enriched from blood (not recorded which). CDR3 sequence reads: CASRLAGAQNEQFF. The CDR3 DNA follows: TGTGCCAGCCGACTAGCGGGAGCGCAGAATGAGCAGTTCTTC.